The 15 T cell receptor beta chains in this list originate from one sample, sequenced in a study of T cell responses to AZD1222 COVID-19 vaccine. Here immunoSEQ multiplex PCR was the method, and the copy in TCRdb shows in-frame clones only, minus some. The profile covers 150,000 to 180,000 clones, with 87% appearing a single time and about 8.9% taken by the ten largest. The sample consisted of peripheral blood, taken 28 days after the second AZD1222 dose. The receptors stem from an adult who received the AZD1222 COVID-19 vaccine.

V gene TRBV29-1 combines with J gene TRBJ1-2; tentatively, D is TRBD1 (6 bases). From germline, CDR1 is SQVTM and CDR2 ANQGSEA. Trimming took 0 bases from V and 7 from J, leaving 12 bases between them. The CDR3 is 13 residues long. The CDR3 DNA reads as TGCAGCGTTGAAGATCTGGGGGCGCGTGGCTACACCTTC. Its protein is CSVEDLGARGYTF. Full variable domain (remainder filled in from reference TRBV29-1 and TRBJ1-2): SAVISQKPSRDICQRGTSLTIQCQVDSQVTMMFWYRQQPGQSLTLIATANQGSEATYESGFVIDKFPISRPNLTFSTLTVSNMSPEDSSIYLCSVEDLGARGYTFGSGTRLTVV.

The chain has TRBV6-5 and TRBJ2-7; D is undetermined. The CDR3 covers 12 residues. Germline V gives CDR1 MNHEY, CDR2 SVGAGI. Trimming cost V 4 bases and J 6 bases, with 10 bases left between them. CDR3 nucleotides: TGTGCCAGCAGTTTGAGGATCGGCGAGCAGTACTTC. Its translation is CASSLRIGEQYF.

The DNA for the CDR3 is TGCGCCAGCAGCATGACAGCTAACTATGGCTACACCTTC. Encoded protein: CASSMTANYGYTF. The chain carries TRBV5-1 and TRBJ1-2; TRBD1 might be the D (5 bases). This CDR3 contains 13 residues. V was clipped by 4 bases and J by 0 bases, with 7 bases between them. CDR1 SGHRS and CDR2 YFSETQ come from the germline V gene.

This chain links TRBV7-9 with TRBJ2-7; 10 bases are a match to TRBD2. V trimming: 3 bases; J trimming: 1 base; junction bases outside the gene matches: 6. The germline gives CDR1 SEHNR, CDR2 FQNEAQ (reference sequence). There are 16 residues in the CDR3. The CDR3 loop reads CASSFSSGRGSYEQYF. For the CDR3, the DNA is TGTGCCAGCAGCTTCTCTAGCGGGAGAGGGTCCTACGAGCAGTACTTC.

The chain couples TRBV4-2 to TRBJ1-4; no clear D gene. The V gene lost 5 bases and the J gene lost 8 bases, with 15 bases spanning the gap. Germline V gene sequence: CDR1 LGHNA, CDR2 YNFKEQ. The CDR3 spans 14 residues. The CDR3 here is CASSLASSGEKLFF. The CDR3 coding sequence is TGTGCCAGCAGCTTGGCCAGCAGCGGGGAAAAACTGTTTTTT.

Written as DNA, the CDR3 is TGCGCCAGCAGTGATTCTGGGCTGAGCAATCAGCCCCAGCATTTT. Its protein product is CASSDSGLSNQPQHF. V and J are TRBV10-2 and TRBJ1-5; no reliable D call. The CDR3 has 15 amino acids. The ends were cut back, 3 bases at V and 1 base at J, with 10 bases in the middle. Germline loops: CDR1 WSHSY, CDR2 SAAADI.

The chain joins TRBV7-9 to TRBJ1-5; the D is unclear. From germline, CDR1 is SEHNR and CDR2 FQNEAQ (reference sequence). The CDR3 length is 14 residues. The V gene lost 5 bases and the J gene lost 1 base, with 9 bases spanning the gap. The CDR3 coding sequence is TGTGCCAGCAGCCTCCATGGAAGCAATCAGCCCCAGCATTTT. It translates to CASSLHGSNQPQHF. Looking up the rest from reference TRBV7-9 and TRBJ1-5 gives the full variable domain: DTGVSQNPRHKITKRGQNVTFRCDPISEHNRLYWYRQTLGQGPEFLTYFQNEAQLEKSRLLSDRFSAERPKGSFSTLEIQRTEQGDSAMYLCASSLHGSNQPQHFGDGTRLSIL.

The chain couples TRBV9 to TRBJ2-6; weak D call: TRBD2 (5 bases). Germline V gene lookup returns CDR1 SGDLS and CDR2 YYNGEE. Trimming pared 4 bases from V and 1 base from J, leaving 9 bases between. The CDR3 contains 15 residues. CDR3 in amino acids: CASSKRGSGANVLTF. The CDR3 DNA is TGTGCCAGCAGCAAACGCGGGTCTGGGGCCAACGTCCTGACTTTC.

V is TRBV12-3 or TRBV12-4 and J is TRBJ1-5, with D tentatively TRBD1 (5 bases). The germline V and J ends were trimmed by 2 bases and 5 bases, with 7 bases remaining between them. This CDR3 comprises 13 residues. CDR3 in amino acids: CASSLKGDQPQHF. The CDR3 region has the DNA TGTGCCAGCAGTTTAAAAGGGGATCAGCCCCAGCATTTT.

The gene calls are TRBV7-3 and TRBJ1-6; tentative D call: TRBD1 (5 bases). Germline V gene sequence: CDR1 SGHTA, CDR2 FQGTGA. V lost 2 bases to trimming and J lost 8 bases, with 13 bases between them. This CDR3 comprises 15 residues. The CDR3 DNA follows: TGTGCCAGCAGCTTATTGAGGGGAGGGTATTCACCCCTCCACTTT. Translated, it gives CASSLLRGGYSPLHF.

This clone was detected only once. V and J are TRBV7-3 and TRBJ2-5, with a tentative D call TRBD1 (6 bases). This CDR3 region has 15 residues. Germline CDR1 SGHTA, CDR2 FQGTGA. V was shortened by 5 bases and J by 5 bases, with 18 bases between the two germline ends. Here the CDR3 DNA reads TGTGCCAGCAGCCGCTCGGGCCGCACAGGGGAGACCCAGTACTTC. Translated: CASSRSGRTGETQYF.

The chain couples TRBV28 to TRBJ1-1; possibly TRBD1 for D (5 bases). Trimming stripped 4 bases from V and 3 bases from J, with 9 bases between. The CDR3 is made up of 13 amino acids. Germline V gene sequence: CDR1 MDHEN, CDR2 SYDVKM. This CDR3 is CASSSPGYTEAFF. The CDR3 coding sequence is TGTGCCAGCAGTTCCCCAGGGTACACTGAAGCTTTCTTT.

J is TRBJ1-2 and V is TRBV12-3 or TRBV12-4, with D tentatively TRBD1 (5 bases). Trimming left V 6 bases short and J 8 bases short, with 13 bases between. The CDR3 covers 12 residues. CDR3 sequence reads: CASRFLGEGYTF. The CDR3 DNA reads TGTGCCAGCAGATTTTTGGGGGAAGGCTACACCTTC.

This sequence joins TRBV5-8 and TRBJ2-7, with 9 bases lining up with TRBD1. Germline CDR1 SGHTS, CDR2 YDEGEE. V was clipped by 2 bases and J by 1 base; unmatched bases: 7. This CDR3 is 16 amino acids long. The CDR3 protein is CASSFTGGARSYEQYF. In nucleotides, the CDR3 is TGTGCCAGCAGCTTTACAGGGGGCGCCCGATCCTACGAGCAGTACTTC.

The V call is TRBV5-4, the J call TRBJ2-2, with TRBD2 identical over 15 bases. V was pared by 4 bases and J by 1 base, with 5 bases of the junction left unmatched. CDR3 length: 18 amino acids. CDR1 and CDR2 (germline): SGHNT, YYREEE (reference sequence). The CDR3 region has the DNA TGTGCCAGCAGCCGGGGACTAGCGGGAGGACAGAACACCGGGGAGCTGTTTTTT. As protein: CASSRGLAGGQNTGELFF.